This is a list of T cell receptor beta chains from one sample in a study of T-cell reconstitution after alpha-beta-depleted transplantation in children. TCRdb called the PCR reads again in MiXCR, with one record for every CDR3 protein. Counted here are about 610,000 distinct CDR3 sequences, about 10% occurring once; the ten biggest clones make up approximately 4.1%. The input for sequencing was PBMCs from the stem cell graft donor, taken from the stem cell graft. Receptors originate from a human donor who donated a stem cell graft to a child with acute myeloid leukemia. Both conserved end residues are part of each CDR3. The order of the fields is V gene, clone size, D gene, J gene, CDR3 protein, CDR3 DNA. The D gene is left open where the match is weak. Expanded clones get a size class; other rows say once, few or many, or leave the size out.

>TRBV7-9|few|NA|TRBJ2-5
CASSPAEAGRETQYF
TGTGCCAGCAGCCCCGCGGAGGCAGGGCGAGAGACCCAGTACTTC
>TRBV29-1|NA|NA|TRBJ2-3
CSERTGTDTQYF
TGCAGCGAGAGGACAGGCACAGATACGCAGTATTTT
>TRBV15|many|NA|TRBJ2-1
CALGGSDYNEQFF
TGTGCCCTTGGGGGTTCGGATTACAATGAGCAGTTCTTC
>TRBV12-3/TRBV12-4|NA|TRBD2|TRBJ2-7
CASSEWGGLEAYEQYF
TGTGCCAGCAGCGAATGGGGGGGACTGGAAGCCTACGAGCAGTACTTC
>TRBV7-2|few|TRBD1|TRBJ2-1
CASSLLGTGGKDEQFF
TGTGCCAGCAGCCTCTTGGGGACAGGGGGCAAGGATGAGCAGTTCTTC
>TRBV4-3|few|TRBD1|TRBJ2-1
CASSQDWRQGANEQFF
TGCGCCAGCAGCCAAGATTGGAGACAGGGGGCTAATGAGCAGTTCTTC
>TRBV20-1|few|NA|TRBJ2-7
CSARGTGGRGLYEQYF
TGCAGTGCTAGAGGAACTGGCGGCAGGGGCCTCTACGAGCAGTACTTC
>TRBV20-1|many|NA|TRBJ2-1
CSADLIGQFF
TGCAGTGCTGACCTTATAGGGCAGTTCTTC
>TRBV5-1|many|NA|TRBJ2-7
CASSRDSANYEQYF
TGCGCCAGCAGCCGAGATAGCGCTAACTACGAGCAGTACTTC
>TRBV7-9|NA|NA|TRBJ1-1
CASTSIGVEAFF
TGTGCCAGCACCTCAATCGGGGTTGAAGCTTTCTTT
>TRBV2|NA|TRBD1|TRBJ2-4
CASSSQGLAKNIQYF
TGTGCCAGCAGTTCACAGGGGCTAGCCAAAAACATTCAGTACTTC
>TRBV6-2/TRBV6-3|many|TRBD2|TRBJ2-5
CASSYGGLAGTETQYF
TGTGCCAGCAGTTACGGCGGACTAGCGGGAACAGAGACCCAGTACTTC
>TRBV28|few|NA|TRBJ2-3
CASSLSALGYSTDTQYF
TGTGCCAGCAGTTTGAGTGCACTAGGCTATAGCACAGATACGCAGTATTTT
>TRBV6-1|few|NA|TRBJ2-7
CASSEPGQGYYEQYF
TGTGCCAGCAGTGAACCCGGCCAGGGGTACTACGAGCAGTACTTC
>TRBV5-1|few|NA|TRBJ1-4
CASSSGFSVNEKLFF
TGCGCCAGCAGCTCCGGGTTCTCTGTTAATGAAAAACTGTTTTTT
>TRBV5-5|NA|TRBD1|TRBJ1-6
CASSLPGTASPLHF
TGTGCCAGCAGCTTGCCCGGGACAGCTTCACCCCTCCACTTT
>TRBV7-8|NA|NA|TRBJ2-7
CASSLDSYNEQYF
TGTGCCAGCAGCTTAGACAGTTACAACGAGCAGTACTTC
>TRBV29-1|NA|TRBD2|TRBJ2-3
CSVGEGNTQYF
TGCAGCGTTGGGGAGGGGAATACGCAGTATTTT
>TRBV2|few|TRBD1|TRBJ2-7
CASTPDRGAYEQYF
TGTGCCAGCACTCCGGACAGGGGCGCCTACGAGCAGTACTTC
>TRBV6-2/TRBV6-3|NA|NA|TRBJ2-3
CASSWDSDTQYF
TGTGCCAGCAGCTGGGATTCAGATACGCAGTATTTT
>TRBV6-2/TRBV6-3|few|TRBD2|TRBJ2-7
CASVRLAGGSYEQYF
TGTGCCAGCGTACGACTAGCGGGAGGGTCCTACGAGCAGTACTTC
>TRBV27|many|NA|TRBJ2-4
CASSSPGAGKNIQYF
TGTGCCAGCAGTTCCCCCGGCGCGGGCAAAAACATTCAGTACTTC
>TRBV10-3|NA|TRBD2|TRBJ2-5
CASRTSGLQETQYF
TGTGCCAGCCGGACTAGCGGTCTCCAAGAGACCCAGTACTTC
>TRBV12-3/TRBV12-4|NA|NA|TRBJ1-5
CASRAGFIQPQHF
TGTGCCAGCAGGGCAGGGTTTATTCAGCCCCAGCATTTT
>TRBV12-3/TRBV12-4|few|NA|TRBJ2-7
CASSGTPADEQYF
TGTGCCAGCAGTGGGACACCCGCGGACGAGCAGTACTTC
>TRBV6-5|few|NA|TRBJ2-5
CASSYRGVKQETQYF
TGTGCCAGCAGTTACCGAGGTGTAAAGCAAGAGACCCAGTACTTC
>TRBV7-8|few|NA|TRBJ2-2
CASSLSPGTNTGELFF
TGTGCCAGCAGCTTATCCCCGGGAACGAACACCGGGGAGCTGTTTTTT
>TRBV18|NA|NA|TRBJ1-3
CASSPLRRESSGNTIYF
TGTGCCAGCTCACCACTCAGACGGGAGAGCTCTGGAAACACCATATATTTT
>TRBV9|NA|NA|TRBJ2-5
CASSFRQRETQYF
TGTGCCAGCAGCTTCCGACAGAGGGAGACCCAGTACTTC
>TRBV6-5|few|TRBD2|TRBJ2-7
CASSYTGGVSYEQYF
TGTGCCAGCAGTTACACGGGAGGGGTCTCCTACGAGCAGTACTTC
>TRBV11-2|NA|NA|TRBJ2-1
CASSSLKFFNEQFF
TGTGCCAGCAGCTCCCTGAAATTCTTCAATGAGCAGTTCTTC
>TRBV27|NA|NA|TRBJ2-1
CAGSEGGRNEQFF
TGTGCCGGGTCGGAGGGGGGTCGTAATGAGCAGTTCTTC
>TRBV5-1|NA|TRBD2|TRBJ2-3
CASSSRTSGATDTQYF
TGCGCCAGCAGCTCCCGGACTAGCGGGGCCACAGATACGCAGTATTTT
>TRBV12-5|many|NA|TRBJ2-1
CASGPGWVNEQFF
TGTGCTAGTGGTCCAGGATGGGTGAATGAGCAGTTCTTC
>TRBV25-1|few|NA|TRBJ1-2
CATSQGLYGYTF
TGTGCCACAAGCCAGGGCCTCTATGGCTACACCTTC
>TRBV29-1|many|NA|TRBJ1-2
CSVEGQGVWYGYTF
TGCAGCGTTGAAGGGCAGGGCGTATGGTATGGCTACACCTTC
>TRBV29-1|NA|NA|TRBJ1-1
CSVFVRFRGSTEAFF
TGCAGCGTTTTCGTACGATTCAGGGGAAGCACTGAAGCTTTCTTT
>TRBV18|few|NA|TRBJ1-1
CASSPLSGGWMDTEAFF
TGTGCCAGCTCACCCCTTTCCGGGGGCTGGATGGATACTGAAGCTTTCTTT
>TRBV27|many|TRBD1|TRBJ2-7
CASSRQGTYEQYF
TGTGCCAGCAGTCGACAGGGAACCTACGAGCAGTACTTC
>TRBV6-2/TRBV6-3|NA|NA|TRBJ2-1
CAIKDGDYNEQFF
TGTGCCATAAAGGATGGGGACTACAATGAGCAGTTCTTC
>TRBV14|few|NA|TRBJ1-1
CASSAAWGGYTEAFF
TGTGCCAGCAGCGCGGCCTGGGGGGGTTACACTGAAGCTTTCTTT
>TRBV6-5|many|NA|TRBJ2-1
CASSYVGGVKNNEQFF
TGTGCCAGCAGTTACGTTGGGGGAGTAAAGAACAATGAGCAGTTCTTC
>TRBV12-3/TRBV12-4|few|NA|TRBJ1-4
CASRFRDYGEKLFF
TGTGCCAGCAGGTTTCGGGATTATGGAGAAAAACTGTTTTTT
>TRBV20-1|few|NA|TRBJ2-3
CSAVTDTQYF
TGCAGTGCCGTCACAGATACGCAGTATTTT
>TRBV5-1|many|NA|TRBJ2-1
CASSPSPRDSYNEQFF
TGCGCCAGCAGCCCCTCCCCGCGGGACTCCTACAATGAGCAGTTCTTC
>TRBV19|few|NA|TRBJ1-1
CASSNRPFELNTEAFF
TGTGCCAGTAGTAACCGCCCTTTCGAGTTGAACACTGAAGCTTTCTTT
>TRBV5-1|few|NA|TRBJ2-5
CASSNKETQYF
TGCGCCAGCAGCAACAAAGAGACCCAGTACTTC
>TRBV20-1|NA|NA|TRBJ2-3
CSAKTARSTDTQYF
TGCAGTGCTAAAACAGCGCGAAGCACAGATACGCAGTATTTT
>TRBV14|many|NA|TRBJ2-1
CASSLFGTAWGDEQFF
TGTGCCAGCAGCCTTTTTGGGACTGCGTGGGGGGATGAGCAGTTCTTC